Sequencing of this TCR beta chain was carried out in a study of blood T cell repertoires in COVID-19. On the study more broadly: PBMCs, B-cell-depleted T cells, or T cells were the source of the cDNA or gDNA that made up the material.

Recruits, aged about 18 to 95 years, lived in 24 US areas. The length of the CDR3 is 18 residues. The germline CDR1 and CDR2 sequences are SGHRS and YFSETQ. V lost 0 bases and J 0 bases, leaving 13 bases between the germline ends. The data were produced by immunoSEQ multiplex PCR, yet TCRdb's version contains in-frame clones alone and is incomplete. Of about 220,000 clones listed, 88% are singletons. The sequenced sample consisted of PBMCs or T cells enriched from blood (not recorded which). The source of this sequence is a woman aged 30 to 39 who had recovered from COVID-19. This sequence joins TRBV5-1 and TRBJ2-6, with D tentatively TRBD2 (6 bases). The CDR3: CASSLGDSQSSGANVLTF. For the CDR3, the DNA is TGCGCCAGCAGCTTGGGGGACTCCCAGAGCTCTGGGGCCAACGTCCTGACTTTC.